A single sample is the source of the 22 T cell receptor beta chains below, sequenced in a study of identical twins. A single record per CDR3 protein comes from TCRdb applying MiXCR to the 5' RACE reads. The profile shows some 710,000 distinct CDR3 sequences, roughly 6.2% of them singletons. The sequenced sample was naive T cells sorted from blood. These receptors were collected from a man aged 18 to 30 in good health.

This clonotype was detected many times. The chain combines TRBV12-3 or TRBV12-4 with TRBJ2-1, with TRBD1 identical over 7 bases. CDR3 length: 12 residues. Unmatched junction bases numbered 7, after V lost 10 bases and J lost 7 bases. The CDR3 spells CATSGTENEQFF. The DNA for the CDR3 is TGTGCCACCTCCGGGACAGAAAATGAGCAGTTCTTC.

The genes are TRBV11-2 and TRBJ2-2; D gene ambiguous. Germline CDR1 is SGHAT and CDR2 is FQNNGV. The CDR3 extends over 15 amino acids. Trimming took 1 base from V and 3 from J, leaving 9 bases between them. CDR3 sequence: CASSLGSTYTGELFF. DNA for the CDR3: TGTGCCAGCAGCTTAGGGAGTACTTACACCGGGGAGCTGTTTTTT.

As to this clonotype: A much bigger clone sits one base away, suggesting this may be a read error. The CDR3 protein is CAISNKQLLSTDTQYF. In DNA, the CDR3 is TGTGCCATCAGTAACAAACAGCTGTTATCCACAGATACGCAGTATTTT. V and J are TRBV10-3 and TRBJ2-3, with no clear D. The ends were cut back, 5 bases at V and 2 bases at J, with 17 bases in the middle. CDR3 length equals 16 residues. Germline loops: CDR1 ENHRY, CDR2 SYGVKD.

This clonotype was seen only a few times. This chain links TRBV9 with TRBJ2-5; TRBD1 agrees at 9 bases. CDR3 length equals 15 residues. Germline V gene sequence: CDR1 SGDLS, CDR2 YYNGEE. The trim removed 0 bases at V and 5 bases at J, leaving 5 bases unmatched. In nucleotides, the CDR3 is TGTGCCAGCAGCGTAGTGGTAGGACAGGGGGAGACCCAGTACTTC. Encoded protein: CASSVVVGQGETQYF.

CDR3 in DNA: TGCAGTGCTAGGGGACAGGCAACCCGGCACGAGCAGTACTTC. This encodes CSARGQATRHEQYF. The rearrangement uses TRBV20-1 and TRBJ2-7, with 8 bases identical to TRBD1. CDR1 is DFQATT, CDR2 SNEGSKA, per germline (reference sequence). Trimming took 3 bases from V and 5 from J; bases not matched to a gene: 9. This CDR3 spans 14 amino acids.

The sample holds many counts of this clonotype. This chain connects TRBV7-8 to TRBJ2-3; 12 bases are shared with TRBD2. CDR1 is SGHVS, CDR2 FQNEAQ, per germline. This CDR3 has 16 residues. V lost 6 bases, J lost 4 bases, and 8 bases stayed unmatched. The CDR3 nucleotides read TGTGCCAGCAGTTCCCCGACTAGCGGGAGTCCAGATACGCAGTATTTT. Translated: CASSSPTSGSPDTQYF.

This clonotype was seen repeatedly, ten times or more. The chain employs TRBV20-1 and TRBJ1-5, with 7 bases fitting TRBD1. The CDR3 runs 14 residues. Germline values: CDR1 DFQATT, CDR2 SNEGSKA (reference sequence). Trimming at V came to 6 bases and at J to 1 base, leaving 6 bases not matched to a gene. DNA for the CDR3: TGCAGTGCGTTAACAGGGGACAGCAATCAGCCCCAGCATTTT. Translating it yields CSALTGDSNQPQHF.

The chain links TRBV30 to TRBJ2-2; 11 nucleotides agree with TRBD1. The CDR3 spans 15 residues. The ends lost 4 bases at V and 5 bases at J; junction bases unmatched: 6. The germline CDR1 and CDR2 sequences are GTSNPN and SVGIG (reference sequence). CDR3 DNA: TGTGCCTGGAATTCCGGGACAGGGGGAACCGGGGAGCTGTTTTTT. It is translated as CAWNSGTGGTGELFF.

CDR3 protein: CASSLQDKGQETQYF. The CDR3 nucleotides read TGTGCCAGCAGCTTACAGGACAAGGGGCAAGAGACCCAGTACTTC. The chain links TRBV7-9 to TRBJ2-5; D is possibly TRBD1 (5 bases). CDR1 and CDR2 from the germline V gene are SEHNR and FQNEAQ (reference sequence). V dropped 2 bases and J dropped 2 bases, with 12 bases sitting between them. The CDR3 has 15 amino acids.

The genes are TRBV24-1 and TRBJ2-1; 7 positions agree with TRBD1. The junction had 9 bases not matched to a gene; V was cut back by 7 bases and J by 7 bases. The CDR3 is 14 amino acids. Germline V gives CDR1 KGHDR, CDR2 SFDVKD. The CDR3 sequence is CATSTPDRPNEQFF. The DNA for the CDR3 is TGTGCCACCAGCACACCGGACAGGCCTAATGAGCAGTTCTTC.

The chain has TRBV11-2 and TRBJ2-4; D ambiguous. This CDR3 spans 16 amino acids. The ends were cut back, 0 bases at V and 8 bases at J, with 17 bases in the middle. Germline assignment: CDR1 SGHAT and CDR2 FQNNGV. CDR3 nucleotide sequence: TGTGCCAGCAGCTTAGATAGTGGTGGACCAGGAGACATTCAGTACTTC. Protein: CASSLDSGGPGDIQYF.

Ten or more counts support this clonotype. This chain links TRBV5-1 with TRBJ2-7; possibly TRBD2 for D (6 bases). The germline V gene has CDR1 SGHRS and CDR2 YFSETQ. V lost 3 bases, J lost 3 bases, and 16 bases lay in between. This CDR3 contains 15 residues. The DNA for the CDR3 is TGCGCCAGCAGCTCTAAGGGGTCCGGGGGCTACGAGCAGTACTTC. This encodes CASSSKGSGGYEQYF. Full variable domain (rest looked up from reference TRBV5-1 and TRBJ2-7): KAGVTQTPRYLIKTRGQQVTLSCSPISGHRSVSWYQQTPGQGLQFLFEYFSETQRNKGNFPGRFSGRQFSNSRSEMNVSTLELGDSALYLCASSSKGSGGYEQYFGPGTRLTVT.

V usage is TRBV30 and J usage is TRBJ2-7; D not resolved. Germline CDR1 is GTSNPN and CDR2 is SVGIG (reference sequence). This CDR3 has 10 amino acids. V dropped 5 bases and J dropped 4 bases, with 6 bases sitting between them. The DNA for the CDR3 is TGTGCCTGGGGCGATTACGAGCAGTACTTC. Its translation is CAWGDYEQYF.

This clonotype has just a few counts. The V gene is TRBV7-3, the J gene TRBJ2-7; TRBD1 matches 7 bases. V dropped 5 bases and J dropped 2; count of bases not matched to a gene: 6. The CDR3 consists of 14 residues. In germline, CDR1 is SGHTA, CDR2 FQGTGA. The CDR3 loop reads CASSTTGTAYEQYF. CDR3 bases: TGTGCCAGCAGCACTACCGGGACAGCCTACGAGCAGTACTTC.

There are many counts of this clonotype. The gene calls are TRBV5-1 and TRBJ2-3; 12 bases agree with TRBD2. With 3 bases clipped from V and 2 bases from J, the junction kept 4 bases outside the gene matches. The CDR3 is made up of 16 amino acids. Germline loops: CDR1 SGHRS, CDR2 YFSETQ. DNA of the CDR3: TGCGCCAGCAGCTCCGGACTAGCGGGAACCACAGATACGCAGTATTTT. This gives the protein CASSSGLAGTTDTQYF.

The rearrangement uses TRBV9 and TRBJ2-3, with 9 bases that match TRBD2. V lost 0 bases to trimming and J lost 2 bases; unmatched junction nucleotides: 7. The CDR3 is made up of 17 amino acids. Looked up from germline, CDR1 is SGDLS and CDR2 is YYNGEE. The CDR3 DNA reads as TGTGCCAGCAGCGTAGCTGTAGCGGGAGTACCCACAGATACGCAGTATTTT. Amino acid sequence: CASSVAVAGVPTDTQYF.

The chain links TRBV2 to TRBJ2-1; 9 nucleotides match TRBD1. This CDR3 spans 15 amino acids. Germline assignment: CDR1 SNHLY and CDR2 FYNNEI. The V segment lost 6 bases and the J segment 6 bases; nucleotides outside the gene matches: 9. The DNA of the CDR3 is TGTGCCAGCAGAGAGACGGGACAGGGCTTCAATGAGCAGTTCTTC. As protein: CASRETGQGFNEQFF.

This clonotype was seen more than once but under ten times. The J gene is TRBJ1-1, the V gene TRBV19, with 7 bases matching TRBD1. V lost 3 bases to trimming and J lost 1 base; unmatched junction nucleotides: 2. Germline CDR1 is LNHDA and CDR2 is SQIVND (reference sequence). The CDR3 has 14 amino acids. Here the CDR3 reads CASSIRQGNTEAFF. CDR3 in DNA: TGTGCCAGTAGTATCAGACAGGGGAACACTGAAGCTTTCTTT.

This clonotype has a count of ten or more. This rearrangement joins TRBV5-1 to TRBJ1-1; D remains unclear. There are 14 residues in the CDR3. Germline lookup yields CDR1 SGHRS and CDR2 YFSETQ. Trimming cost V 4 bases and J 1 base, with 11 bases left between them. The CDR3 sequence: CASSEPTGNTEAFF. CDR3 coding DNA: TGCGCCAGCAGCGAACCAACCGGGAACACTGAAGCTTTCTTT.

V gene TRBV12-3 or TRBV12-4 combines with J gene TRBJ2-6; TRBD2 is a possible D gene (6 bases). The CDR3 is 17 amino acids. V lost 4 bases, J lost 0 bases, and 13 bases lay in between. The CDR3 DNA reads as TGTGCCAGCAGTTCGTACCCGGGAGACTCTGGGGCCAACGTCCTGACTTTC. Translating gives CASSSYPGDSGANVLTF.

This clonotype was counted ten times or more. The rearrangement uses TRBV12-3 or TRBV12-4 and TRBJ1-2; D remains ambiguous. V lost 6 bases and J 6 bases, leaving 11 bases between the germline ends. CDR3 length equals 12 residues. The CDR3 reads CASSPRHHGYTF. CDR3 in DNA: TGTGCCAGCAGCCCGAGGCATCATGGCTACACCTTC.

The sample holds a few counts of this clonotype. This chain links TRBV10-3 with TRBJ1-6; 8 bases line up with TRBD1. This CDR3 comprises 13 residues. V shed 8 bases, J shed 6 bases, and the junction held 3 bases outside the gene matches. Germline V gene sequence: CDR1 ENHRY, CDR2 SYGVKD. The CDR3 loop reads CAIARGLNSPLHF. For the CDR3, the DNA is TGTGCCATCGCCAGGGGGCTTAATTCACCCCTCCACTTT.